These 10 T cell receptor beta chains came from one sample sequenced in a study of Ad26.COV2.S vaccination and SARS-CoV-2 variants. Measured with immunoSEQ multiplex PCR; TCRdb has only the in-frame clones, and not every one. The sample has approximately 480,000 clones, 87% seen once. Regarding treatment: 19 received Ad26.COV2.S at low or high dose, single or two shots; 5 received placebo; per-sample allocation not given. Day 63 following the first vaccine or placebo injection was when the samples were taken. The sequencing here drew on peripheral blood, taken in a trial of Ad26.COV2.S vaccine versus placebo. The receptor source for this set is a person between 18 and 59 years old who received the Ad26.COV2.S COVID-19 vaccine or a placebo.

The chain has TRBV6-2 or TRBV6-3 and TRBJ2-1; no definite D call. Germline V CDR1 and CDR2: MNHEY, SVGEGT. V gave up 5 bases and J gave up 5 bases, with 16 bases separating them. The CDR3 covers 15 residues. In DNA form, the CDR3 reads TGTGCCAGCAGTGCGATAAGGGTTCGGGACAATGAGCAGTTCTTC. It translates to CASSAIRVRDNEQFF.

The chain recombines TRBV28 with TRBJ2-1, with 10 bases fitting TRBD2. Germline trimming cut 6 bases from V and 8 bases from J; bases unmatched to any gene: 13. The germline CDR1 and CDR2 sequences are MDHEN and SYDVKM. The CDR3 covers 16 residues. The CDR3 nucleotides are TGTGCCAGCAGCTCTGAGCGGGAGGGGTTGCTCCATGAGCAGTTCTTC. It codes for CASSSEREGLLHEQFF.

The chain uses TRBV19 and TRBJ1-2; tentatively, D is TRBD1 (6 bases). The CDR3 sequence is 19 residues long. V was shortened by 7 bases and J by 7 bases, with 34 bases between the two germline ends. CDR1 and CDR2 from the germline V gene are LNHDA and SQIVND (reference sequence). The CDR3 bases are TGTGCCAGTAACAACTACGTCGGAAAGGGGGACCGGCTCAGTGGTGGCTACACCTTC. Translated, it gives CASNNYVGKGDRLSGGYTF. The full variable domain, with the rest looked up from reference TRBV19 and TRBJ1-2, is DGGITQSPKYLFRKEGQNVTLSCEQNLNHDAMYWYRQDPGQGLRLIYYSQIVNDFQKGDIAEGYSVSREKKESFPLTVTSAQKNPTAFYLCASNNYVGKGDRLSGGYTFGSGTRLTVV.

This clone was counted between two and nine times. The chain is built from TRBV7-8 and TRBJ1-4; TRBD1 aligns across 8 bases. The CDR3 contains 15 residues. Germline V lookup: CDR1 SGHVS, CDR2 FQNEAQ. V dropped 5 bases and J dropped 8; count of bases not matched to a gene: 10. CDR3: CASSPGQGSKEKLFF. The CDR3 DNA reads as TGTGCCAGCAGCCCCGGACAGGGTTCCAAAGAAAAACTGTTTTTT.

This clone was observed a handful of times. The V call is TRBV28, the J call TRBJ2-5, with unresolved D. The CDR3 contains 13 residues. Deletions cut 10 bases from V and 1 base from J, with 13 bases between. Germline V gene sequence: CDR1 MDHEN, CDR2 SYDVKM. This CDR3 reads CATRLRPQETQYF. CDR3 nucleotides: TGTGCCACCCGATTACGGCCCCAAGAGACCCAGTACTTC.

The chain carries TRBV19 and TRBJ1-4; unclear D gene. This CDR3 spans 17 amino acids. V lost 2 bases to trimming and J lost 0 bases, with 13 bases between them. Germline V CDR1 and CDR2: LNHDA, SQIVND (reference sequence). The CDR3 here is CASSISVTLATNEKLFF. DNA for the CDR3: TGTGCCAGTAGTATATCGGTCACCCTTGCAACTAATGAAAAACTGTTTTTT.

V gene TRBV28 combines with J gene TRBJ2-6; D is undetermined. The germline V gene encodes CDR1 MDHEN and CDR2 SYDVKM. The CDR3 is 15 residues long. V was cut by 3 bases and J by 1 base, with 7 bases left in between. CDR3 amino acids: CASSLVGSGANVLTF. CDR3 nucleotide sequence: TGTGCCAGCAGTTTGGTAGGGTCTGGGGCCAACGTCCTGACTTTC.

The V gene is TRBV2, the J gene TRBJ2-1; 11 bases fit TRBD2. The CDR3 contains 14 residues. CDR1 and CDR2 from the germline V gene are SNHLY and FYNNEI. The ends lost 4 bases at V and 8 bases at J; junction bases unmatched: 4. CDR3 sequence (DNA): TGTGCCAGCAGTGCTAGCGGGAGGCTGGATGAGCAGTTCTTC. Its translation: CASSASGRLDEQFF.

The CDR3, as DNA: TGTGCCTCCTCGTACTCTGGAAACACCATATATTTT. Its protein product is CASSYSGNTIYF. The chain joins TRBV6-5 to TRBJ1-3; D ambiguous. CDR3 size: 12 residues. Germline lookup yields CDR1 MNHEY and CDR2 SVGAGI. V was pared by 11 bases and J by 0 bases, with 8 bases between.

This chain joins TRBV6-2 or TRBV6-3 and TRBJ2-1; TRBD1 is a possible D gene (5 bases). The CDR3 runs 18 residues. V was cut by 2 bases and J by 7 bases, with 24 bases left in between. From germline, CDR1 is MNHEY and CDR2 SVGEGT. CDR3 in amino acids: CASSYQGLKGRNLNEQFF. The CDR3 DNA reads TGTGCCAGCAGTTACCAGGGCCTAAAGGGTCGGAATTTGAATGAGCAGTTCTTC.